The subject of this entry is one T cell receptor beta chain. In the same sample, other DNA sequences code for this CDR3. Clones were sequenced by immunoSEQ multiplex PCR, and TCRdb holds only the in-frame ones, with some missing. The sample has 2 million to 2.5 million clones; 85% to 95% are singletons. The sample comes from a study of shared clonotypes between healthy human individuals. This CDR3 comprises 12 residues. CDR1 is SGHAT and CDR2 is FQNNGV in the germline V gene. Trimming took 1 base from V and 4 from J, leaving 2 bases between them. The sequencing sample was made of naive CD4+ T cells from PBMCs. The subset: CD45RA+ positively selected. The receptor was derived from a man between 18 and 35 years old in good health. Some clones in this sample may be carry-over from other donors' samples. This chain uses TRBV11-2 with TRBJ1-3; no clear D gene. CDR3 nucleotides: TGTGCCAGCAGCTTAGGGGGAAACACCATATATTTT. Protein: CASSLGGNTIYF.